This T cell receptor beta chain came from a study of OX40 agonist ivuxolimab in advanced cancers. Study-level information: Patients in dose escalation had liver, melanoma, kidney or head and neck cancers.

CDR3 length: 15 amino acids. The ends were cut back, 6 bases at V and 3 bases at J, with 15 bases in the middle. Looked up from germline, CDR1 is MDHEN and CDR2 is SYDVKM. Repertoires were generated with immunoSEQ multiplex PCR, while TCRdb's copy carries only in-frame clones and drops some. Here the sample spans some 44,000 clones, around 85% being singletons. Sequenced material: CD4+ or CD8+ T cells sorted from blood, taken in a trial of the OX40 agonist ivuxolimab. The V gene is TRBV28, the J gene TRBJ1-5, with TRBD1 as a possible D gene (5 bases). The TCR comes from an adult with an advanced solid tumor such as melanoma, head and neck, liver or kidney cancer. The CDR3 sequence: CASSPKTRVNQPQHF. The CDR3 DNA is TGTGCCAGCAGCCCGAAGACCAGGGTCAATCAGCCCCAGCATTTT.